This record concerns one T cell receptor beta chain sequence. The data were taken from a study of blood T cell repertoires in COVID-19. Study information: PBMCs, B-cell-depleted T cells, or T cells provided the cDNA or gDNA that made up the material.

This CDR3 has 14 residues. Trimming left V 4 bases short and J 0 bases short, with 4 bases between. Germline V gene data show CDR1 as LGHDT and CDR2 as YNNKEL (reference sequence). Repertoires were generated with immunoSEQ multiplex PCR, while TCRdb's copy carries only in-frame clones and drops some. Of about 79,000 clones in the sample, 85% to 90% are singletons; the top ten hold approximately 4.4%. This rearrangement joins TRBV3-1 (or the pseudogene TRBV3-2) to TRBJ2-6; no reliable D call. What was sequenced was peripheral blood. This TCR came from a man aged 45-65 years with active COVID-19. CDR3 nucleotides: TGTGCCAGCAGCCCCTACTCTGGGGCCAACGTCCTGACTTTC. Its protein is CASSPYSGANVLTF.